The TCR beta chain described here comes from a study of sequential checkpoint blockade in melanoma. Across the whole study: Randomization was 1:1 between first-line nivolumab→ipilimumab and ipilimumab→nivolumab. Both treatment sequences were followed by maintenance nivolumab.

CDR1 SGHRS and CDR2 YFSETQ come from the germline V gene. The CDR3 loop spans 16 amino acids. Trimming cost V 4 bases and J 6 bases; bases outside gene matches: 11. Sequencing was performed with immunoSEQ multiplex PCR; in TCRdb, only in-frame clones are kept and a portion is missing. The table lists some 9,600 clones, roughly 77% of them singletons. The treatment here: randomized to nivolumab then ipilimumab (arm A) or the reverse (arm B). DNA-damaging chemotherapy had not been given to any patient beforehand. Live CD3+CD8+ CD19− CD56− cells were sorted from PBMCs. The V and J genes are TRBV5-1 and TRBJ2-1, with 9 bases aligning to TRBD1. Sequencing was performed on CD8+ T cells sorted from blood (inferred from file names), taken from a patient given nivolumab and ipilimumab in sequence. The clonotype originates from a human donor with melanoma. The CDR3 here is CASSGPQGAVPNEQFF. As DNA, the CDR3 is TGCGCCAGCAGCGGACCACAGGGGGCTGTTCCCAATGAGCAGTTCTTC. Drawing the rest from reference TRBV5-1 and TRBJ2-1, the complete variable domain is KAGVTQTPRYLIKTRGQQVTLSCSPISGHRSVSWYQQTPGQGLQFLFEYFSETQRNKGNFPGRFSGRQFSNSRSEMNVSTLELGDSALYLCASSGPQGAVPNEQFFGPGTRLTVL.